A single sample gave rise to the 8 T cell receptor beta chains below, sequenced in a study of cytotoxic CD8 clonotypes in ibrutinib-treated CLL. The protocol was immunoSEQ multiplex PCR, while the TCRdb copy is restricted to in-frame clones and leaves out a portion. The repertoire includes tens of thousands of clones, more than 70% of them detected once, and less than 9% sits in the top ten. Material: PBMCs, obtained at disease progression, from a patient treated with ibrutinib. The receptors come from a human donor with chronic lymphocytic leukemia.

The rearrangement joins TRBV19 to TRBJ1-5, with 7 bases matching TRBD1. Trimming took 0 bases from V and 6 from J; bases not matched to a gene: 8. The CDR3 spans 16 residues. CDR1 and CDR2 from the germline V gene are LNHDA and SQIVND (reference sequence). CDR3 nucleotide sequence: TGTGCCAGTAGTATAGAAACAGGGGAGGTGAGTCAGCCCCAGCATTTT. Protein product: CASSIETGEVSQPQHF.

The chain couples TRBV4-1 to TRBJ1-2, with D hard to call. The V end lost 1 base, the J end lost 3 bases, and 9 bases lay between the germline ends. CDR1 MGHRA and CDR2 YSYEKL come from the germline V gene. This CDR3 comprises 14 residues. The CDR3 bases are TGCGCCAGCAGCCAAGTCGGGTGGGACTATGGCTACACCTTC. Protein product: CASSQVGWDYGYTF.

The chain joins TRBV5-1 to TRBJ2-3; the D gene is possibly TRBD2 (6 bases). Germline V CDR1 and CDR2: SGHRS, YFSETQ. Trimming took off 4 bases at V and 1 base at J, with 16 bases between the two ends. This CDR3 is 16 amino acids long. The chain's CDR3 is CASSPMEGSGTDTQYF. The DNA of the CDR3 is TGCGCCAGCAGCCCAATGGAGGGGAGTGGCACAGATACGCAGTATTTT.

CDR3 sequence reads: CASSVVWDSYEQYF. CDR3 DNA sequence: TGTGCCAGCAGCGTAGTTTGGGACAGCTACGAGCAGTACTTC. This chain joins TRBV9 and TRBJ2-7; 7 bases fit TRBD1. CDR1 and CDR2 (germline): SGDLS, YYNGEE. The CDR3 is made up of 14 amino acids. Losses at the gene ends were 0 bases for V and 3 bases for J; bases not matched to a gene: 3.

This chain's CDR3 is CASSYSSGRVAEAFF. Here the CDR3 DNA reads TGTGCCAGCAGTTACTCGTCAGGGAGGGTTGCTGAAGCTTTCTTT. J is TRBJ1-1 and V is TRBV6-5; tentatively, D is TRBD1 (5 bases). V was pared by 0 bases and J by 6 bases, with 14 bases between. The CDR3 is made up of 15 amino acids. Germline values: CDR1 MNHEY, CDR2 SVGAGI.

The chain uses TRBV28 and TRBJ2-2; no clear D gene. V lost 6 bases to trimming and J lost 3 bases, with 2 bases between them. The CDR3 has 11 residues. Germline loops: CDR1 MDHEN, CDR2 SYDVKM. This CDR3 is CASSDTGELFF. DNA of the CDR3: TGTGCCAGCAGCGACACCGGGGAGCTGTTTTTT.

Here the CDR3 reads CASSQDPGTSRNIQYF. CDR3 bases: TGCGCCAGCAGCCAAGACCCCGGGACTAGCAGGAACATTCAGTACTTC. V is TRBV4-1 and J is TRBJ2-4; TRBD2 matches 9 bases. This CDR3 region has 16 residues. The germline V gene encodes CDR1 MGHRA and CDR2 YSYEKL. V shed 0 bases and J 7 bases; nucleotides not matched to a gene: 7.

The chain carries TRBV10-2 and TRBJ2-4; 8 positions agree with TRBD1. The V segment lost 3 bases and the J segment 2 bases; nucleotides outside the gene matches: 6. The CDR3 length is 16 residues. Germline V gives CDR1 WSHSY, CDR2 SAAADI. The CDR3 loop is CASSDLDREPKNIQYF. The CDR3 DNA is TGCGCCAGCAGTGATTTGGACAGGGAACCCAAAAACATTCAGTACTTC.